This record covers a single T cell receptor (beta chain). The entry originates in a study of healthy donors' naive CD4 and CD8 T cells. A linear amplification protocol produced the TCR libraries from 500 ng of total RNA. TCRdb reprocessed the reads with MiXCR, giving one entry per CDR3 protein. Of roughly 200,000 distinct CDR3 sequences in the sample, around 80% were seen once. The origin of this receptor is a pool of human donors in good health; the sample pools cells from several healthy donors. The specimen sequenced was naive CD4+ and CD8+ T cells sorted from blood, pooled from several donors.

CDR3 sequence reads: CASSPSTGLTDTQYF. In DNA, the CDR3 is TGCGCCAGCAGCCCATCGACAGGTCTCACAGATACGCAGTATTTT. The V call is TRBV4-3, the J call TRBJ2-3, with a weak D call TRBD1 (6 bases). CDR3 length equals 15 residues. Germline CDR1 reads LGHNA; CDR2 reads YSLEER. V gave up 4 bases and J gave up 2 bases, with 13 bases separating them.